The source of this T cell receptor (beta chain) is a study of T cell clonotyping in hematopoietic cell transplantation. Points from the study as a whole: Pathologically expanded recipient clonotypes increased progressively from day 30 to day 180 as diversity fell. Few recipient clonotypes overlapped donors; over 95% were de novo at given depth. Broader posttransplant TCR repertoire diversity was predicted by graft donor and pretransplant recipient Inverse Simpson Index values.

For this clone: Its antigen is undetermined.

This table comes from immunoSEQ multiplex PCR, and its TCRdb copy is limited to in-frame clones, with some not included. The repertoire holds approximately 15,000 clones, with under 90% as singletons. This CDR3 contains 14 residues. V lost 5 bases and J 2 bases, leaving 12 bases between the germline ends. CDR1 and CDR2 (germline): LNHDA, SQIVND (reference sequence). The chain carries TRBV19 and TRBJ1-1; possibly TRBD1 for D (5 bases). The sequencing used PBMCs, collected 100 days after allogeneic stem cell transplant. The source is a male patient aged 55 to 69 who had an allogeneic stem cell transplant from a related donor, so the T cells may come from the graft donor. Some clones in this sample may be carry-over from other donors' samples. The CDR3 nucleotides are TGTGCCAGTAGTCCCGGGACCGACAACACTGAAGCTTTCTTT. Translated: CASSPGTDNTEAFF.